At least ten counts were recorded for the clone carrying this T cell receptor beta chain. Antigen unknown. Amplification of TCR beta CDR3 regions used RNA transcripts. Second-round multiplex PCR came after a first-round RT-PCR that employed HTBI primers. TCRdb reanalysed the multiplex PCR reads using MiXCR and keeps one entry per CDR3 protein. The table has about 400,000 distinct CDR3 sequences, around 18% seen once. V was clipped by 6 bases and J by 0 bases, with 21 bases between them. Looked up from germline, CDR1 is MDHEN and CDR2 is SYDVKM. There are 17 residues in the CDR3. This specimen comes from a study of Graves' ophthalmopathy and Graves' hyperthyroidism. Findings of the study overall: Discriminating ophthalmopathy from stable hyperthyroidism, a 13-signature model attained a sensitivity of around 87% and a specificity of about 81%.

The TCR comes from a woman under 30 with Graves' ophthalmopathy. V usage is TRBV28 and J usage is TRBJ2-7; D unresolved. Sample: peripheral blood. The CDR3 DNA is TGTGCCAGCAGCCCCCCGGCCCCGAAGGCCTCCTCCTACGAGCAGTACTTC. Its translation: CASSPPAPKASSYEQYF. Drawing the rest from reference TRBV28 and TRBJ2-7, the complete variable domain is DVKVTQSSRYLVKRTGEKVFLECVQDMDHENMFWYRQDPGLGLRLIYFSYDVKMKEKGDIPEGYSVSREKKERFSLILESASTNQTSMYLCASSPPAPKASSYEQYFGPGTRLTVT.